This TCR beta chain was sequenced in a study of control samples from healthy donors and cancer patients. Method: immunoSEQ multiplex PCR; TCRdb's copy keeps in-frame clones and lacks some. The sample comprises about 120,000 clones, more than 75% of which are singletons, and roughly an eighth rests with the top ten. Trimming took 5 bases from V and 5 from J, leaving 12 bases between them. Germline values: CDR1 MNHNY, CDR2 SVGAGI (reference sequence). This CDR3 region has 13 residues. V usage is TRBV6-6 and J usage is TRBJ1-2, with D perhaps matching TRBD1 (6 bases). Input material: blood. This receptor was obtained from a young man in good health. The DNA for the CDR3 is TGTGCCAGCAGTCCCGGACAGTGGTATGGCTACACCTTC. As protein: CASSPGQWYGYTF.